The source of this T cell receptor beta chain is a study of human T cells and chemical hapten exposure. TCRdb redid the calling of the RACE reads with MiXCR, one entry per CDR3 protein. The table has about 93,000 distinct CDR3 sequences, over 6.5% seen once. CDR1 and CDR2 (germline): MGHRA, YSYEKL. The junction had 6 bases not matched to a gene; V was cut back by 1 base and J by 3 bases. The CDR3 totals 15 residues. The sample's time point: pre-sensitization, week 0. The treatment: therapeutic diphenylcyclopropenone sensitization with weekly scalp DPC. The chain employs TRBV4-1 and TRBJ2-7; TRBD1 matches 7 bases. The source of this sequence is a man in his forties with alopecia areata. Some clones in this sample may be carry-over from other donors' samples. The sample here was whole blood, taken in connection with sensitization to the hapten diphenylcyclopropenone (DPC). The CDR3 sequence is CASSQGQGQSYEQYV. CDR3 coding DNA: TGCGCCAGCAGCCAAGGCCAGGGACAGAGCTACGAGCAGTACGTC.